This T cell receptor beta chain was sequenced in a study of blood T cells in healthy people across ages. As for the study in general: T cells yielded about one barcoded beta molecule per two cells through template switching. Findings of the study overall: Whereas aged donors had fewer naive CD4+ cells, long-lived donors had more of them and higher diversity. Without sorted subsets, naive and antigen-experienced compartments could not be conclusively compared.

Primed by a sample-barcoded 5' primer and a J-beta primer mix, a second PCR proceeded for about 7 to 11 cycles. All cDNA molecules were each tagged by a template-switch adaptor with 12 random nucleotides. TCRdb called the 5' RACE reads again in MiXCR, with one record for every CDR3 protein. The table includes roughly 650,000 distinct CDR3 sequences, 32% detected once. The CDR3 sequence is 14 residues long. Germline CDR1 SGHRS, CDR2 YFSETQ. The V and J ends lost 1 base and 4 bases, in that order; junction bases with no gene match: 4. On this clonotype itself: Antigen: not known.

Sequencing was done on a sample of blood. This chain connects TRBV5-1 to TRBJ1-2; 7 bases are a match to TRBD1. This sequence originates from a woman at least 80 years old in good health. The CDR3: CASSLTGDGYGYTF. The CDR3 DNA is TGCGCCAGCAGCTTGACAGGGGACGGCTATGGCTACACCTTC. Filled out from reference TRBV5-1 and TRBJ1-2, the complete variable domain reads KAGVTQTPRYLIKTRGQQVTLSCSPISGHRSVSWYQQTPGQGLQFLFEYFSETQRNKGNFPGRFSGRQFSNSRSEMNVSTLELGDSALYLCASSLTGDGYGYTFGSGTRLTVV.